This is a list of T cell receptor beta chains from one sample in a study of vaccination and CD4 T cells after COVID-19. TCRdb analysed the PCR reads with MiXCR anew, one entry per CDR3 protein. The sample contains more than 10,000 distinct CDR3 sequences, approximately 32% of which appear only once. No antigen is known for these receptors. This specimen consisted of CD4+ T cells from blood, cultured in vitro, obtained after SARS-CoV-2 vaccination. The receptor set was obtained from a human donor who had recovered from COVID-19. Each CDR3 is given with its conserved first and last residue. A D gene is named only where the DNA matches it firmly. Expanded clones are given a class, and other clones once, few, many or no size at all.

V: TRBV28; size: -; J: TRBJ1-3; D: -; CDR3: CASSKGHPGSGNTIYF; DNA: TGTGCCAGCAGCAAGGGACATCCCGGCTCTGGAAACACCATATATTTT
V: TRBV11-2; size: few; J: TRBJ2-7; D: TRBD1; CDR3: CASSYRQGLYEQYF; DNA: TGTGCCAGCAGCTACAGACAGGGTCTGTACGAGCAGTACTTC
V: TRBV28; size: few; J: TRBJ1-6; D: -; CDR3: CASSTGLGYNSPLHF; DNA: TGTGCCAGCAGTACAGGGCTTGGCTATAATTCACCCCTCCACTTT
V: TRBV11-3; size: -; J: TRBJ2-3; D: -; CDR3: CASSLGEADTQYF; DNA: TGTGCCAGCAGCTTAGGCGAGGCGGATACGCAGTATTTT
V: TRBV12-3/TRBV12-4; size: -; J: TRBJ1-5; D: -; CDR3: CASRAGGGLGQPQHF; DNA: TGTGCCAGCAGGGCTGGTGGAGGGTTGGGGCAGCCCCAGCATTTT
V: TRBV19; size: -; J: TRBJ1-2; D: -; CDR3: CASSRRTDGYTF; DNA: TGTGCCAGTTCTCGGAGGACAGATGGCTACACCTTC
V: TRBV28; size: -; J: TRBJ2-7; D: TRBD1; CDR3: CASSLIPGQGSHEQYF; DNA: TGTGCCAGCAGCTTAATCCCGGGACAGGGGAGCCACGAGCAGTACTTC
V: TRBV7-9; size: -; J: TRBJ2-1; D: -; CDR3: CATRGTAGGEQFF; DNA: TGTGCCACGAGAGGGACTGCAGGGGGTGAGCAGTTCTTC
V: TRBV5-1; size: -; J: TRBJ2-6; D: -; CDR3: CASSLVPGEYNRGANVLTF; DNA: TGCGCCAGCAGCTTGGTTCCAGGGGAATACAATCGAGGGGCCAACGTCCTGACTTTC
V: TRBV6-5; size: -; J: TRBJ1-1; D: -; CDR3: CASSYSIEGGEAFF; DNA: TGTGCCAGCAGTTACTCGATCGAGGGAGGTGAAGCTTTCTTT
V: TRBV6-1; size: -; J: TRBJ2-7; D: -; CDR3: CASTEGAMYEQYF; DNA: TGTGCCAGCACGGAGGGCGCGATGTACGAGCAGTACTTC
V: TRBV7-2; size: few; J: TRBJ2-1; D: -; CDR3: CASSVEGWGNEQFF; DNA: TGTGCCAGCAGCGTAGAAGGGTGGGGCAATGAGCAGTTCTTC
V: TRBV5-1; size: -; J: TRBJ1-2; D: TRBD1; CDR3: CASSPGQPTYGYTF; DNA: TGCGCCAGCAGCCCGGGACAGCCTACCTATGGCTACACCTTC
V: TRBV7-9; size: -; J: TRBJ2-7; D: TRBD2; CDR3: CASSLGGDYHFEQYF; DNA: TGTGCCAGCAGCTTAGGGGGGGACTACCACTTCGAGCAGTACTTC
V: TRBV28; size: -; J: TRBJ2-7; D: TRBD2; CDR3: CASRTASGGLYEQYF; DNA: TGTGCCAGCAGGACGGCTAGCGGGGGGCTCTACGAGCAGTACTTC
V: TRBV12-3/TRBV12-4; size: -; J: TRBJ2-4; D: -; CDR3: CASSLEGLAKNIQYF; DNA: TGTGCCAGCAGTTTAGAGGGGTTGGCCAAAAACATTCAGTACTTC
V: TRBV14; size: -; J: TRBJ1-1; D: -; CDR3: CASSQAMNTEAFF; DNA: TGTGCCAGCAGCCAAGCGATGAACACTGAAGCTTTCTTT
V: TRBV6-1; size: -; J: TRBJ1-1; D: TRBD1; CDR3: CASSGSTGSEAFF; DNA: TGTGCCAGCAGTGGGTCGACAGGGTCCGAGGCTTTCTTT
V: TRBV6-1; size: few; J: TRBJ2-7; D: -; CDR3: CASSEDAGHPLNAEQYF; DNA: TGTGCCAGCAGTGAAGACGCGGGACATCCCCTGAATGCCGAGCAGTACTTC
V: TRBV6-1; size: few; J: TRBJ1-3; D: -; CDR3: CASSRLTDLGNTIYF; DNA: TGTGCCAGCAGTCGCCTAACAGACCTCGGAAACACCATATATTTT
V: TRBV5-5; size: few; J: TRBJ1-6; D: -; CDR3: CASSTPSGTALGDSPLHF; DNA: TGTGCCAGCAGCACCCCTTCTGGGACGGCCTTGGGCGATTCACCCCTCCACTTT
V: TRBV28; size: few; J: TRBJ2-7; D: TRBD1; CDR3: CASKSRGRFREQYF; DNA: TGTGCCAGCAAATCGAGGGGGCGATTTCGCGAGCAGTACTTC
V: TRBV7-9; size: few; J: TRBJ2-7; D: -; CDR3: CASSLGRGPPGGVASYEQYF; DNA: TGTGCCAGCAGCTTAGGGAGGGGTCCTCCTGGCGGGGTTGCGTCCTACGAGCAGTACTTC
V: TRBV6-5; size: few; J: TRBJ2-1; D: TRBD2; CDR3: CASSFGTSVPNEQFF; DNA: TGTGCCAGCAGTTTTGGGACTAGCGTACCCAATGAGCAGTTCTTC
V: TRBV19; size: -; J: TRBJ2-7; D: TRBD2; CDR3: CASRLQAGGRYEQYF; DNA: TGTGCCAGTAGACTCCAAGCGGGAGGGCGATACGAGCAGTACTTC
V: TRBV7-3; size: few; J: TRBJ2-1; D: -; CDR3: CASTLRGGGGYNEQFF; DNA: TGTGCCAGCACTCTAAGGGGAGGAGGGGGATACAATGAGCAGTTCTTC
V: TRBV7-6; size: -; J: TRBJ1-3; D: TRBD1; CDR3: CASSLVFSGRGPGNTIYF; DNA: TGTGCCAGCAGCTTAGTCTTCAGCGGCAGGGGGCCTGGAAACACCATATATTTT
V: TRBV11-3; size: few; J: TRBJ1-1; D: TRBD1; CDR3: CASSSEGAGTEAFF; DNA: TGTGCCAGCAGCTCCGAGGGGGCCGGAACTGAAGCTTTCTTT